A single sample gave rise to the 24 T cell receptor beta chains below, sequenced in a study of T cells in Graves' hyperthyroidism and ophthalmopathy. The TCR beta CDR3 regions underwent amplification using RNA transcripts as the source. The HTBI primer set was used in a first-round RT-PCR of the TCR CDR3. From the multiplex PCR reads, TCRdb called clonotypes with MiXCR, one entry per CDR3 protein. This table holds fewer than 250,000 distinct CDR3 sequences, more than 20% found once. Sequencing used blood. The source of these receptors is a woman between 40 and 55 years old with Graves' ophthalmopathy.

The table lists this clonotype with many counts. This sequence joins TRBV5-1 and TRBJ2-5; 14 bases fit TRBD2. The germline gives CDR1 SGHRS, CDR2 YFSETQ. Trimming cost V 2 bases and J 3 bases; bases outside gene matches: 3. The CDR3 spans 16 residues. The DNA for the CDR3 is TGCGCCAGCAGCTTCGCGGGACTAGCGGGAGAAGAGACCCAGTACTTC. Encoded protein: CASSFAGLAGEETQYF.

The rearrangement joins TRBV5-8 to TRBJ2-5, with TRBD2 matching 7 bases. The junction had 9 bases not matched to a gene; V was cut back by 0 bases and J by 4 bases. CDR3 length: 16 amino acids. Germline CDR1 reads SGHTS; CDR2 reads YDEGEE. The chain's CDR3 is CASSLVFGTTLETQYF. The CDR3 DNA reads as TGTGCCAGCAGCTTGGTATTCGGGACTACCCTAGAGACCCAGTACTTC.

At least ten counts were recorded for this clonotype. The chain links TRBV2 to TRBJ1-5; 7 bases align to TRBD1. Germline V lookup: CDR1 SNHLY, CDR2 FYNNEI. V shed 0 bases and J 5 bases; nucleotides not matched to a gene: 7. The CDR3 has 16 residues. This CDR3 reads CASSEALGQAHQPQHF. CDR3 nucleotides: TGTGCCAGCAGTGAAGCCCTTGGACAGGCCCATCAGCCCCAGCATTTT.

This clonotype was seen many times. CDR3 coding DNA: TGTGCCAGCAGCCCACAGGGCGGGGAGCTGTTTTTT. Its translation: CASSPQGGELFF. The chain joins TRBV7-3 to TRBJ2-2; the D gene is possibly TRBD1 (6 bases). Germline V gene sequence: CDR1 SGHTA, CDR2 FQGTGA. V lost 5 bases to trimming and J lost 7 bases, with 8 bases between them. The CDR3 is 12 residues long.

This clonotype was detected ten times or more. V usage is TRBV19 and J usage is TRBJ2-2; perhaps TRBD2 as D (5 bases). The CDR3 length is 14 residues. The V end was cut by 10 bases, the J end by 7 bases, with 19 bases between. The V gene's germline CDR1 is LNHDA and CDR2 SQIVND (reference sequence). CDR3 region: CATSEEAPGGELFF. The CDR3 DNA reads as TGTGCCACTTCCGAGGAGGCCCCGGGCGGGGAGCTGTTTTTT.

This clonotype occurred many times. J is TRBJ1-5 and V is TRBV18; no clear D. The CDR3 has 12 residues. Germline V lookup: CDR1 KGHSH, CDR2 LQKENI. V was clipped by 0 bases and J by 5 bases, with 2 bases between them. CDR3 DNA sequence: TGTGCCAGCTCACCACCGGATCAGCCCCAGCATTTT. Amino acid sequence: CASSPPDQPQHF.

The chain has TRBV7-8 and TRBJ1-1; D unclear. The CDR3 has 17 amino acids. V lost 1 base and J 4 bases, leaving 19 bases between the germline ends. Germline CDR1 is SGHVS and CDR2 is FQNEAQ. The CDR3 loop reads CASSLVRSAGSRTEAFF. The DNA for the CDR3 is TGTGCCAGCAGCTTAGTTCGTTCGGCCGGGTCGCGCACTGAAGCTTTCTTT.

This clonotype has a count of ten or more. The chain recombines TRBV3-1 with TRBJ2-2, with D possibly being TRBD2 (6 bases). Germline CDR1 LGHDT, CDR2 YNNKEL (reference sequence). This CDR3 comprises 14 residues. Trimming removed 3 bases at V and 4 bases at J, with 9 bases between. CDR3 sequence reads: CASSQVGGTGELFF. The CDR3 region has the DNA TGTGCCAGCAGCCAGGTGGGAGGCACCGGGGAGCTGTTTTTT.

This clonotype came up many times. This chain uses TRBV12-3 or TRBV12-4 with TRBJ2-7; 7 nucleotides align to TRBD1. The CDR3 consists of 13 residues. The J segment lost 3 bases and the V segment lost 6 bases, leaving 5 bases of the junction unmatched. The CDR3 reads CASSLGQNYEQYF. CDR3 in DNA: TGTGCCAGCAGCCTGGGACAGAACTACGAGCAGTACTTC.

This chain joins TRBV5-1 and TRBJ1-1, with 9 bases that match TRBD1. Trimming took 6 bases from V and 5 from J; bases not matched to a gene: 8. The CDR3 runs 14 residues. Germline V gives CDR1 SGHRS, CDR2 YFSETQ. This chain's CDR3 is CASTQGQGGTEAFF. CDR3 nucleotides: TGCGCCAGCACCCAGGGACAGGGAGGAACTGAAGCTTTCTTT.

This clonotype was picked up many times. This chain joins TRBV28 and TRBJ2-7, with D possibly being TRBD2 (5 bases). The V end was cut by 9 bases, the J end by 1 base, with 10 bases between. This CDR3 spans 12 amino acids. Germline loops: CDR1 MDHEN, CDR2 SYDVKM. The CDR3, as DNA: TGTGCCAGACCCTGCGGGTCCTACGAGCAGTACTTC. This sequence encodes CARPCGSYEQYF. Using reference TRBV28 and TRBJ2-7 for the parts outside the CDR3, the full variable domain is DVKVTQSSRYLVKRTGEKVFLECVQDMDHENMFWYRQDPGLGLRLIYFSYDVKMKEKGDIPEGYSVSREKKERFSLILESASTNQTSMYLCARPCGSYEQYFGPGTRLTVT.

Concerning this clonotype: This is likely a read error, given that the CDR3 carries no conserved phenylalanine or tryptophan at its end. This chain uses TRBV4-1 with TRBJ1-1; D gene ambiguous. V lost 0 bases and J lost 0, with 14 bases in between. Germline assignment: CDR1 MGHRA and CDR2 YSYEKL. CDR3 length equals 17 residues. CDR3 residues: CASSQEVILAMNTEAFL. CDR3 DNA sequence: TGCGCCAGCAGCCAAGAAGTAATACTGGCGATGAACACTGAAGCTTTCCTT.

The chain joins TRBV24-1 to TRBJ1-2; the D gene is possibly TRBD1 (5 bases). Germline V lookup: CDR1 KGHDR, CDR2 SFDVKD. Trimming left V 9 bases short and J 1 base short, with 17 bases between. The CDR3 length is 15 residues. The CDR3 coding sequence is TGTGCCACCCCCCACGTGGGGCCGGGTAACTATGGCTACACCTTC. Amino acids: CATPHVGPGNYGYTF.

The chain carries TRBV6-1 and TRBJ1-1; D unresolved. CDR3 length: 16 residues. Per germline, CDR1 MNHNS and CDR2 SASEGT. V was pared by 0 bases and J by 0 bases, with 11 bases between. The CDR3 DNA reads TGTGCCAGCAGTGAAGCGCTCTCCAACATGAACACTGAAGCTTTCTTT. Translated, it gives CASSEALSNMNTEAFF.

V is TRBV6-1 and J is TRBJ2-6; the match to TRBD1 covers 7 bases. Germline CDR1 and CDR2: MNHNS and SASEGT. V was pared by 3 bases and J by 4 bases, with 6 bases of the junction left unmatched. The CDR3 has 16 residues. CDR3 amino acids: CASSDRTGAGANVLTF. CDR3 bases: TGTGCCAGCAGTGACCGGACAGGCGCCGGGGCCAACGTCCTGACTTTC.

The table lists this clonotype with many counts. The chain uses TRBV29-1 and TRBJ1-1, with unresolved D. V dropped 4 bases and J dropped 2 bases, with 8 bases sitting between them. The CDR3 consists of 12 residues. Germline CDR1 SQVTM, CDR2 ANQGSEA. DNA of the CDR3: TGCAGCGTTGTCGAGGTAAACACTGAAGCTTTCTTT. Translation: CSVVEVNTEAFF.

There are many counts of this clonotype. Written as DNA, the CDR3 is TGTGCCAGCCATGGCGCTTTGGAGACCGGGGAGCTGTTTTTT. Its translation is CASHGALETGELFF. The chain couples TRBV12-3 or TRBV12-4 to TRBJ2-2; D not certain. The CDR3 is 14 amino acids. Trimming pared 8 bases from V and 5 bases from J, leaving 15 bases between.

In this sample, this clonotype turned up many times. The V gene is TRBV27, the J gene TRBJ1-2, with 7 nucleotides matching TRBD1. The CDR3 runs 14 residues. V gave up 5 bases and J gave up 7 bases; unmatched junction bases: 10. Germline V gives CDR1 MNHEY, CDR2 SMNVEV (reference sequence). The DNA for the CDR3 is TGTGCCAGCAGTCGACAGGGTGGGACTCTTGGCTACACCTTC. Translation gives CASSRQGGTLGYTF.

This clonotype was seen many times. The chain carries TRBV28 and TRBJ1-2, with unresolved D. Germline V lookup: CDR1 MDHEN, CDR2 SYDVKM. With 5 bases removed from V and 4 bases from J, the gap between germline ends came to 29 bases. This CDR3 has 19 residues. CDR3 amino acids: CASSADGFPGYQNFYGYTF. In DNA, the CDR3 is TGTGCCAGCAGTGCAGACGGGTTCCCAGGTTATCAGAACTTCTATGGCTACACCTTC.

The V call is TRBV6-2 or TRBV6-3, the J call TRBJ1-1, with a possible D match to TRBD1 (6 bases). Deletions cut 5 bases from V and 4 bases from J, with 20 bases between. The germline V gene encodes CDR1 MNHEY and CDR2 SVGEGT. The CDR3 sequence is 16 residues long. This chain's CDR3 is CASSPREGGGVTEAFF. DNA for the CDR3: TGTGCCAGCAGTCCTCGGGAAGGGGGTGGCGTCACTGAAGCTTTCTTT.

V and J are TRBV12-3 or TRBV12-4 and TRBJ1-5, with D possibly TRBD1 on 6 matching bases. The CDR3 is made up of 16 amino acids. The V end lost 6 bases, the J end lost 3 bases, and 18 bases lay between the germline ends. CDR3 sequence (DNA): TGTGCCAGCAGCCTTGGACAGAGGGGGACCAATCAGCCCCAGCATTTT. This translates into CASSLGQRGTNQPQHF.

This clonotype was observed a few times. The J gene is TRBJ2-7, the V gene TRBV3-1; D is perhaps TRBD1 (6 bases). With 1 base removed from V and 5 bases from J, the gap between germline ends came to 9 bases. Germline-derived CDR1 and CDR2 are LGHDT and YNNKEL (reference sequence). This CDR3 contains 13 residues. DNA of the CDR3: TGTGCCAGCAGCCAAGGGGGGCCCAACGAGCAGTACTTC. It yields the protein CASSQGGPNEQYF.

This clonotype was found many times. V gene TRBV5-1 combines with J gene TRBJ1-2, with TRBD1 matching over 8 bases. The trim removed 0 bases at V and 6 bases at J, leaving 4 bases unmatched. This CDR3 has 14 residues. Germline CDR1 is SGHRS and CDR2 is YFSETQ. Written as DNA, the CDR3 is TGCGCCAGCAGCTTGGGGCAGGGGGCGCATGGCTACACCTTC. Its protein is CASSLGQGAHGYTF.

This clonotype was detected many times. The chain employs TRBV20-1 and TRBJ2-2; no definite D call. The CDR3 has 14 amino acids. The germline V gene has CDR1 DFQATT and CDR2 SNEGSKA (reference sequence). Deletions cut 5 bases from V and 4 bases from J, with 14 bases between. This CDR3 reads CSAEHMKGTGELFF. For the CDR3, the DNA is TGCAGTGCTGAACACATGAAAGGCACCGGGGAGCTGTTTTTT.